This TCR beta chain was sequenced for a study of T cells expressing NK-cell markers. Study-level background: Sorted CD3+CD56+NKG2C+, CD3+CD56+NKG2C- and CD3+CD56-NKG2C+ T-cell subsets were beta-chain profiled.

Notes on the study in general: Where several donors were concerned, these clonotypes also led the CD3+CD56-NKG2C+ fraction. In five or six donors, dominant NKG2C+ clonotypes were roughly 1.0-7.5% of CD8+ T cells.

TCR beta cDNA was made by 5'RACE template switching with UMIs. From the 5' RACE reads, TCRdb lists one entry per CDR3 protein and no DNA. The sample table includes more than 250,000 distinct CDR3 sequences. As regards this clonotype: The antigen is undetermined.

The CDR3 sequence is 16 residues long. The germline CDR1 and CDR2 sequences are MGHRA and YSYEKL. The specimen was blood T cells: a sorted CD56 or NKG2C T cell subset, CD4+ or CD8+ T cells, or bulk PBMC T cells (not recorded which). The chain employs TRBV4-1 and TRBJ2-4; TCRdb's D gene call, TRBD1, goes unchecked for lack of DNA. This receptor was obtained from a man aged 18-30 years in good health. The CDR3 is CASSQGLKFGARLQYF.